Shown below are 17 T cell receptor beta chains from a single sample sequenced in a study of blood T cell repertoires in COVID-19. Sequencing was performed with immunoSEQ multiplex PCR; in TCRdb, only in-frame clones are kept and a portion is missing. This repertoire shows a few hundred thousand clones, over 75% found once; its top ten account for around 13%. Material for sequencing was peripheral blood. These receptors were taken from a human donor in a cohort sampled during active COVID-19.

The count of this clone is one. The V gene is TRBV5-1, the J gene TRBJ2-5; 8 bases are shared with TRBD2. The CDR3 contains 15 residues. The junction had 5 bases not matched to a gene; V was cut back by 0 bases and J by 4 bases. Germline V gives CDR1 SGHRS, CDR2 YFSETQ. The CDR3 sequence is CASSLAFRGGETQYF. The CDR3 nucleotides are TGCGCCAGCAGCTTGGCGTTTCGGGGGGGAGAGACCCAGTACTTC. Full variable domain (missing parts from reference TRBV5-1 and TRBJ2-5): KAGVTQTPRYLIKTRGQQVTLSCSPISGHRSVSWYQQTPGQGLQFLFEYFSETQRNKGNFPGRFSGRQFSNSRSEMNVSTLELGDSALYLCASSLAFRGGETQYFGPGTRLLVL.

The chain combines TRBV7-9 with TRBJ2-5, with 10 positions matching TRBD1. The CDR3 has 14 amino acids. Looked up from germline, CDR1 is SEHNR and CDR2 is FQNEAQ (reference sequence). Unmatched junction bases numbered 1, after V lost 5 bases and J lost 1 base. CDR3 sequence (DNA): TGTGCCAGCAGCAGGGACAGGGGCCAAGAGACCCAGTACTTC. This sequence encodes CASSRDRGQETQYF.

J is TRBJ1-5 and V is TRBV19, with D possibly matching TRBD1 (6 bases). Per germline, CDR1 LNHDA and CDR2 SQIVND (reference sequence). The V and J ends lost 7 bases and 5 bases respectively, with 21 bases between them. The CDR3 has 16 amino acids. The DNA for the CDR3 is TGTGCCAGTACCCCAGGCCGGGACACCGAATATCAGCCCCAGCATTTT. Its protein is CASTPGRDTEYQPQHF.

The chain carries TRBV2 and TRBJ2-5, with D hard to call. CDR3 length: 14 amino acids. In germline, CDR1 is SNHLY, CDR2 FYNNEI. With 4 bases removed from V and 2 bases from J, the gap between germline ends came to 11 bases. The CDR3 region has the DNA TGTGCCAGCAGTGTGCCACAGATACAAGAGACCCAGTACTTC. It is translated as CASSVPQIQETQYF.

V usage is TRBV10-3 and J usage is TRBJ2-5; 7 bases align to TRBD1. J was trimmed by 1 base and V by 6 bases; bases with no gene match: 8. Germline V CDR1 and CDR2: ENHRY, SYGVKD. The CDR3 has 15 residues. The CDR3 spells CAIRGGKGAQETQYF. CDR3 sequence (DNA): TGTGCCATCAGAGGGGGTAAGGGGGCCCAAGAGACCCAGTACTTC.

This rearrangement joins TRBV14 to TRBJ1-1; no definite D call. Trimming pared 0 bases from V and 0 bases from J, leaving 11 bases between. The length of the CDR3 is 16 residues. Per the germline V gene, CDR1 is SGHDN and CDR2 is FVKESK. CDR3 sequence reads: CASSQEYLQLNTEAFF. DNA for the CDR3: TGTGCCAGCAGCCAAGAGTATTTACAACTGAACACTGAAGCTTTCTTT. Looking up the rest from reference TRBV14 and TRBJ1-1 gives the full variable domain: EAGVTQFPSHSVIEKGQTVTLRCDPISGHDNLYWYRRVMGKEIKFLLHFVKESKQDESGMPNNRFLAERTGGTYSTLKVQPAELEDSGVYFCASSQEYLQLNTEAFFGQGTRLTVV.

The genes are TRBV28 and TRBJ2-5; a weak D match, TRBD1 (5 bases). V lost 3 bases, J lost 5 bases, and 13 bases lay in between. The CDR3 contains 14 residues. Germline assignment: CDR1 MDHEN and CDR2 SYDVKM. The CDR3 reads CASSFLDNGETQYF. As DNA, the CDR3 is TGTGCCAGCAGTTTCCTGGACAACGGGGAGACCCAGTACTTC. The variable domain in full, completed from reference TRBV28 and TRBJ2-5, reads DVKVTQSSRYLVKRTGEKVFLECVQDMDHENMFWYRQDPGLGLRLIYFSYDVKMKEKGDIPEGYSVSREKKERFSLILESASTNQTSMYLCASSFLDNGETQYFGPGTRLLVL.

This chain connects TRBV29-1 to TRBJ2-3, with D possibly being TRBD2 (6 bases). V lost 7 bases and J 1 base, leaving 18 bases between the germline ends. Germline CDR1 and CDR2: SQVTM and ANQGSEA. This CDR3 comprises 15 residues. The CDR3 DNA reads TGCAGCGCGCGCGACCCCAGGAGGGGCACAGATACGCAGTATTTT. Amino acids: CSARDPRRGTDTQYF.

The gene calls are TRBV7-2 and TRBJ1-4, with D possibly TRBD1 on 5 matching bases. Germline CDR1 and CDR2: SGHTA and FQGNSA. The CDR3 spans 15 residues. V lost 1 base and J lost 7, with 13 bases in between. CDR3 region: CASSLGIQGGEKLFF. The CDR3 DNA follows: TGTGCCAGCAGCTTAGGGATCCAGGGAGGTGAAAAACTGTTTTTT.

J is TRBJ2-7 and V is TRBV12-3 or TRBV12-4; 8 bases align to TRBD2. The J segment lost 2 bases and the V segment lost 6 bases, leaving 3 bases of the junction unmatched. The CDR3 is made up of 13 amino acids. In DNA form, the CDR3 reads TGTGCCAGCAGAGCGGGAGAGACCTACGAGCAGTACTTC. It yields the protein CASRAGETYEQYF.

The rearrangement joins TRBV4-1 to TRBJ1-6; D is uncertain. CDR1 MGHRA and CDR2 YSYEKL come from the germline V gene. CDR3 length: 17 residues. The ends were cut back, 0 bases at V and 0 bases at J, with 9 bases in the middle. The CDR3 sequence is CASSQDRNPSYNSPLHF. The CDR3 DNA is TGCGCCAGCAGCCAAGATAGAAATCCCTCCTATAATTCACCCCTCCACTTT.

This chain links TRBV7-5 with TRBJ1-1. TRBV7-5 is a pseudogene segment. The CDR3 runs 14 residues. Here the CDR3 DNA reads TGTGCCAGAAGCTTAGGACGGCGGGGAACTGAAGCTTTCTTT. Translated, it gives CARSLGRRGTEAFF.

The chain employs TRBV6-2 or TRBV6-3 and TRBJ1-1; D not certain. Germline CDR1 is MNHEY and CDR2 is SVGEGT. There are 14 residues in the CDR3. V dropped 4 bases and J dropped 4 bases, with 13 bases sitting between them. CDR3 residues: CASSSGREGTEAFF. In DNA, the CDR3 is TGTGCCAGCAGTTCAGGACGGGAGGGCACTGAAGCTTTCTTT.

The chain has TRBV5-1 and TRBJ1-6, with TRBD1 as a possible D gene (6 bases). The germline gives CDR1 SGHRS, CDR2 YFSETQ. The CDR3 runs to 15 residues. Trimming pared 4 bases from V and 8 bases from J, leaving 16 bases between. The CDR3 region has the DNA TGCGCCAGCAGCCCCCGGGGGGGGGCAGATTCACCCCTCCACTTT. This codes for CASSPRGGADSPLHF. The full variable domain, in which reference TRBV5-1 and TRBJ1-6 provide the parts outside the CDR3, is KAGVTQTPRYLIKTRGQQVTLSCSPISGHRSVSWYQQTPGQGLQFLFEYFSETQRNKGNFPGRFSGRQFSNSRSEMNVSTLELGDSALYLCASSPRGGADSPLHFGNGTRLTVT.

The CDR3 nucleotides are TGTGCCAGTAGTACCCGGACAGAAGTACGAGGGGCTTTCTTT. As protein: CASSTRTEVRGAFF. The rearrangement links TRBV19 to TRBJ1-1; TRBD1 might be the D (6 bases). This CDR3 is 14 amino acids long. Germline V gene data show CDR1 as LNHDA and CDR2 as SQIVND (reference sequence). The V end lost 4 bases, the J end lost 11 bases, and 20 bases lay between the germline ends.

This sequence joins TRBV6-2 or TRBV6-3 and TRBJ1-5; no firm D call. The CDR3 length is 14 residues. Trimming cost V 2 bases and J 7 bases, with 12 bases left between them. CDR1 is MNHEY, CDR2 SVGEGT, per germline. The CDR3 DNA sequence: TGTGCCAGCAGTTACCCACAGATCCGGCAGCCCCAGCATTTT. This codes for CASSYPQIRQPQHF.

The rearrangement joins TRBV19 to TRBJ1-5; tentatively, D is TRBD1 (5 bases). Per the germline V gene, CDR1 is LNHDA and CDR2 is SQIVND (reference sequence). The length of the CDR3 is 16 residues. V was shortened by 9 bases and J by 4 bases, with 22 bases between the two germline ends. The CDR3 nucleotides read TGTGCCAGGGGAGGGCAGGAGCTTCGGGGGAATCAGCCCCAGCATTTT. Amino acids: CARGGQELRGNQPQHF.